Below are 7 T cell receptor beta chains sequenced from a single sample in a study of vaccination and CD4 T cells after COVID-19. Sequencing of DNA taken from cultured CD4+ T cells relied on the Oncomine TCR Beta short-read assay. In TCRdb, the PCR reads were re-called with MiXCR into one record per CDR3 protein. The sample holds 20,000 to 30,000 distinct CDR3 sequences; around 40% are singletons and the top ten take 4.1%. Their specific antigens are unknown. Time point: late sampling 161 to 241 days after vaccination in three convalescent patients. Treatment denoted: 10-day PBMC culture with coronavirus spike peptide pools or control peptides (ViraFEST assay). The specimen comprised CD4+ T cells from blood, cultured in vitro, sampled about 7 months after SARS-CoV-2 vaccination. The source is a human donor who had recovered from COVID-19.

This chain uses TRBV6-1 with TRBJ2-7, with 7 bases fitting TRBD1. V lost 6 bases and J lost 4; bases outside the gene matches: 9. The CDR3 loop spans 14 amino acids. Germline V gene lookup returns CDR1 MNHNS and CDR2 SASEGT. This CDR3 is CASRLGTDPYEQYF. For the CDR3, the DNA is TGTGCCAGCAGATTGGGGACAGATCCATACGAGCAGTACTTC.

The V gene is TRBV28, the J gene TRBJ2-3; 7 bases fit TRBD1. The CDR3 loop spans 13 amino acids. V was pared by 8 bases and J by 2 bases, with 4 bases of the junction left unmatched. Germline CDR1 is MDHEN and CDR2 is SYDVKM. CDR3: CASRDSLTDTQYF. The CDR3 coding sequence is TGTGCCAGCCGGGACAGCCTCACAGATACGCAGTATTTT.

The chain combines TRBV7-2 with TRBJ2-2; maybe TRBD2 (5 bases). From germline, CDR1 is SGHTA and CDR2 FQGNSA. The CDR3 has 14 amino acids. The V and J ends lost 5 bases and 5 bases respectively, with 12 bases between them. CDR3 protein: CASSIGLSTGELFF. The CDR3 DNA reads as TGTGCCAGCAGCATCGGACTCTCGACCGGGGAGCTGTTTTTT.

The CDR3 sequence: CASRRTATTETQYF. The CDR3 DNA follows: TGTGCCAGCAGACGGACAGCCACCACGGAGACCCAGTACTTC. V usage is TRBV2 and J usage is TRBJ2-5; possibly TRBD1 for D (6 bases). V lost 6 bases and J lost 5, with 16 bases in between. Germline CDR1 and CDR2: SNHLY and FYNNEI. The CDR3 spans 14 residues.

The chain recombines TRBV7-2 with TRBJ2-3, with D possibly being TRBD1 (5 bases). Germline V lookup: CDR1 SGHTA, CDR2 FQGNSA. Deletions cut 1 base from V and 5 bases from J, with 16 bases between. The CDR3 length is 16 residues. The CDR3 DNA sequence: TGTGCCAGCAGCTTAGGGACACCCTATAGGGGAGATACGCAGTATTTT. Translated, it gives CASSLGTPYRGDTQYF.

The chain recombines TRBV27 with TRBJ2-5, with 8 nucleotides matching TRBD1. The germline V gene encodes CDR1 MNHEY and CDR2 SMNVEV (reference sequence). The CDR3 contains 12 residues. Germline trimming cut 8 bases from V and 4 bases from J; bases unmatched to any gene: 3. For the CDR3, the DNA is TGTGCCAGCTCGGACAGGGCAGAGACCCAGTACTTC. Its translation: CASSDRAETQYF.

This clonotype was picked up a small number of times. J is TRBJ2-5 and V is TRBV24-1; no reliable D call. Germline loops: CDR1 KGHDR, CDR2 SFDVKD. Trimming left V 3 bases short and J 3 bases short, with 10 bases between. The CDR3 length is 14 residues. CDR3 sequence: CATSDTTVEETQYF. The CDR3 DNA is TGTGCCACCAGTGATACTACGGTAGAAGAGACCCAGTACTTC.